These 20 T cell receptor beta chains share one sample of origin, sequenced in a study of blood T cells in healthy people across ages. The authors ran a second PCR of about 6 to 12 cycles using a sample-barcoded 5' primer and a J-beta primer mix. From the 5' RACE reads, TCRdb called clonotypes with MiXCR, one entry per CDR3 protein. Of over 750,000 distinct CDR3 sequences listed, more than 20% were seen once; the top ten hold more than 8%. These sequences were also reported in another study, on T cells of mothers and their children.

Sequencing used blood. The receptors shown here come from a boy aged 10-17 years in good health.

This clonotype was counted ten times or more. The chain recombines TRBV20-1 with TRBJ2-5; 16 positions match TRBD2. V trimming: 6 bases; J trimming: 2 bases; junction bases outside the gene matches: 3. This CDR3 is built from 15 residues. Germline lookup yields CDR1 DFQATT and CDR2 SNEGSKA (reference sequence). The CDR3 reads CSAQGLAGGQETQYF. The CDR3 DNA reads TGCAGTGCCCAGGGACTAGCGGGAGGGCAAGAGACCCAGTACTTC.

This chain joins TRBV4-1 and TRBJ2-3, with 12 bases matching TRBD2. J lost 4 bases, V lost 1 base, and 3 bases had no gene match. This CDR3 has 16 amino acids. Germline CDR1 reads MGHRA; CDR2 reads YSYEKL. CDR3 sequence reads: CASSQGLAGDADTQYF. The CDR3 nucleotides are TGCGCCAGCAGCCAAGGACTAGCGGGAGATGCAGATACGCAGTATTTT.

This chain joins TRBV7-3 and TRBJ2-3; no definite D call. V shed 5 bases and J shed 0 bases, with 12 bases lying between them. Germline values: CDR1 SGHTA, CDR2 FQGTGA. This CDR3 contains 15 residues. The CDR3 protein is CASSLGISSTDTQYF. For the CDR3, the DNA is TGTGCCAGCAGCCTAGGGATATCTAGCACAGATACGCAGTATTTT.

This clonotype was detected a few times. The chain has TRBV7-2 and TRBJ1-2; 9 bases match TRBD1. The CDR3 sequence is 16 residues long. Unmatched junction bases numbered 11, after V lost 5 bases and J lost 4 bases. CDR1 and CDR2 from the germline V gene are SGHTA and FQGNSA. This CDR3 reads CASSPGQGDLGYGYTF. The DNA of the CDR3 is TGTGCCAGCAGCCCGGGACAGGGAGATTTGGGCTATGGCTACACCTTC.

The V gene is TRBV5-6, the J gene TRBJ1-2, with D possibly matching TRBD1 (5 bases). With 7 bases removed from V and 4 bases from J, the gap between germline ends came to 14 bases. Germline loops: CDR1 SGHDT, CDR2 YYEEEE. This CDR3 is 13 amino acids long. The CDR3 loop is CASGGDRSYGYTF. The CDR3 nucleotides read TGTGCCAGCGGAGGAGACAGATCCTATGGCTACACCTTC.

The V gene is TRBV12-3 or TRBV12-4, the J gene TRBJ2-5; D possibly matches TRBD1 or TRBD2 (5 bases each). The tail of the sequence fits TRBJ2-7 better, so the J call may be wrong. This CDR3 is 13 amino acids long. CDR3 amino acids: CASSLVGESEQYF. CDR3 DNA: TGTGCCAGCAGTTTAGTGGGGGAATCCGAGCAGTACTTC.

J is TRBJ2-1 and V is TRBV7-3; D not resolved. The V gene's germline CDR1 is SGHTA and CDR2 FQGTGA. The CDR3 is made up of 13 amino acids. Trimming stripped 1 base from V and 5 bases from J, with 6 bases between. In nucleotides, the CDR3 is TGTGCCAGCAGCTTAAAGGAGAACAATGAGCAGTTCTTC. It encodes CASSLKENNEQFF. The entire variable domain, with the rest obtained from reference TRBV7-3 and TRBJ2-1, is as follows: GAGVSQTPSNKVTEKGKYVELRCDPISGHTALYWYRQSLGQGPEFLIYFQGTGAADDSGLPNDRFFAVRPEGSVSTLKIQRTERGDSAVYLCASSLKENNEQFFGPGTRLTVL.

CDR3 in amino acids: CASSNNQIFGNTGELFF. CDR3 DNA: TGTGCCAGCAGCAATAATCAGATCTTCGGGAACACCGGGGAGCTGTTTTTT. V is TRBV5-4 and J is TRBJ2-2, with no clear D. The CDR3 consists of 17 residues. Germline values: CDR1 SGHNT, CDR2 YYREEE (reference sequence). V shed 4 bases and J shed 1 base, with 17 bases lying between them.

This sequence joins TRBV29-1 and TRBJ2-1, with D unclear. The J call may be incorrect, as the DNA end agrees better with TRBJ2-7. The CDR3 runs 13 residues. CDR1 is SQVTM, CDR2 ANQGSEA, per germline. CDR3: CSVYTGLSYEQYF. In DNA form, the CDR3 reads TGCAGCGTTTATACGGGTCTCTCCTACGAGCAGTACTTC.

This clonotype was recorded a few times. The V gene is TRBV24-1, the J gene TRBJ2-5; D is unclear. The CDR3 is 13 amino acids. Germline CDR1 and CDR2: KGHDR and SFDVKD. The ends were cut back, 3 bases at V and 5 bases at J, with 9 bases in the middle. CDR3 sequence (DNA): TGTGCCACCAGTGATGGTGGCAGGGAGACCCAGTACTTC. Protein sequence: CATSDGGRETQYF.

A few counts support this clonotype. V usage is TRBV4-3 and J usage is TRBJ2-2; D may be TRBD1 or TRBD2 (6 bases each). Trimming took 2 bases from V and 3 from J, leaving 13 bases between them. Germline V gene lookup returns CDR1 LGHNA and CDR2 YSLEER. The CDR3 is 16 residues long. Here the CDR3 reads CASSQRGALDTGELFF. CDR3 DNA: TGCGCCAGCAGCCAAAGGGGGGCCTTGGACACCGGGGAGCTGTTTTTT.

The V and J genes are TRBV5-8 and TRBJ2-7; 10 nucleotides line up with TRBD1. CDR1 is SGHTS, CDR2 YDEGEE, per germline. V shed 9 bases, J shed 0 bases, and the junction held 6 bases outside the gene matches. This CDR3 contains 14 residues. CDR3 bases: TGTGCCAACAGGGACAGGGGCTTCTCCTACGAGCAGTACTTC. It is translated as CANRDRGFSYEQYF.

The gene calls are TRBV10-3 and TRBJ2-7; no reliable D call. The CDR3 covers 14 residues. V gave up 3 bases and J gave up 4 bases, with 13 bases separating them. Per germline, CDR1 ENHRY and CDR2 SYGVKD. CDR3 coding DNA: TGTGCCATCAGTGACGGCGGCAAAGGGTACGAGCAGTACTTC. Translating gives CAISDGGKGYEQYF.

The rearrangement joins TRBV6-6 to TRBJ2-7, with 8 nucleotides matching TRBD1. Germline V CDR1 and CDR2: MNHNY, SVGAGI (reference sequence). Losses at the gene ends were 5 bases for V and 4 bases for J; bases not matched to a gene: 7. The CDR3 spans 14 residues. The CDR3 is CASSPRQGRYEQYF. The DNA for the CDR3 is TGTGCCAGCAGTCCCCGACAGGGGAGGTACGAGCAGTACTTC.

The gene calls are TRBV20-1 and TRBJ2-3; no firm D call. V was clipped by 6 bases and J by 1 base, with 2 bases between them. CDR3 length equals 10 residues. Germline V lookup: CDR1 DFQATT, CDR2 SNEGSKA (reference sequence). Here the CDR3 DNA reads TGCAGTGCCCGCACAGATACGCAGTATTTT. Protein sequence: CSARTDTQYF.

Regarding this clonotype: One end of the junction does not line up with germline, which may come from a read error. J is TRBJ2-4 and V is TRBV29-1; D call uncertain. Per germline, CDR1 SQVTM and CDR2 ANQGSEA. This CDR3 has 11 amino acids. The CDR3 DNA reads as TGCAGCGTCTTGACGGAAAACGTTCAGTACTTC. Amino acids: CSVLTENVQYF.

The table lists this clonotype with a few counts. The chain employs TRBV9 and TRBJ2-7, with 7 bases fitting TRBD2. Germline values: CDR1 SGDLS, CDR2 YYNGEE. The CDR3 is 14 residues long. V gave up 0 bases and J gave up 2 bases; unmatched junction bases: 2. CDR3 DNA: TGTGCCAGCAGCGTAGCCAGCGGGACCTACGAGCAGTACTTC. As protein: CASSVASGTYEQYF.

The V and J genes are TRBV9 and TRBJ2-3, with D possibly matching TRBD1 (6 bases). Germline-derived CDR1 and CDR2 are SGDLS and YYNGEE. V was shortened by 1 base and J by 2 bases, with 11 bases between the two germline ends. CDR3 length: 15 residues. The CDR3 loop reads CASSVQGTDTDTQYF. DNA for the CDR3: TGTGCCAGCAGCGTACAGGGGACGGACACAGATACGCAGTATTTT.

The J gene is TRBJ1-4, the V gene TRBV20-1; TRBD1 agrees at 7 bases. The V segment lost 5 bases and the J segment 13 bases; nucleotides outside the gene matches: 10. The CDR3 has 12 residues. Germline V CDR1 and CDR2: DFQATT, SNEGSKA (reference sequence). The DNA of the CDR3 is TGCAGTGCTCGGGCAGGGGGGACGGCACTGTTTTTT. Its translation: CSARAGGTALFF.

The V gene is TRBV6-6, the J gene TRBJ2-5; TRBD2 aligns across 10 bases. The CDR3 is 16 residues long. Trimming cost V 1 base and J 5 bases; bases outside gene matches: 7. Germline-derived CDR1 and CDR2 are MNHNY and SVGAGI (reference sequence). CDR3 amino acids: CASSYLLTSGRETQYF. CDR3 sequence (DNA): TGTGCCAGCAGTTACTTACTGACTAGCGGGCGGGAGACCCAGTACTTC.